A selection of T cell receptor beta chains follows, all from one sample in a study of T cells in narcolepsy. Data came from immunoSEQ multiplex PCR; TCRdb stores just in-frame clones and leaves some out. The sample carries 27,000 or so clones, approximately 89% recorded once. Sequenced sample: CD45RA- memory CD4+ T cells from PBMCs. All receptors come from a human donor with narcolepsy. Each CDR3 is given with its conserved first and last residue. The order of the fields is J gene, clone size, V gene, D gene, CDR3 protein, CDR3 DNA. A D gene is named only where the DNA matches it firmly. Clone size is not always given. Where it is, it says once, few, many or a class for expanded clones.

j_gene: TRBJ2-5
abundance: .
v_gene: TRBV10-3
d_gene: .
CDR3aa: CAISVGAQETQYF
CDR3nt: TGTGCCATCAGTGTTGGGGCCCAAGAGACCCAGTACTTC

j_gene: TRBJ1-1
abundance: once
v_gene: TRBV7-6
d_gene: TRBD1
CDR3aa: CASSLDDRGRAFF
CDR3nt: TGTGCCAGCAGCTTAGATGACAGGGGGCGAGCTTTCTTT

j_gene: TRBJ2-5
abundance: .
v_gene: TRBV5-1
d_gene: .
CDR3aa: CASSLGLETQYF
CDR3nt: TGCGCCAGCAGCTTGGGGTTGGAGACCCAGTACTTC

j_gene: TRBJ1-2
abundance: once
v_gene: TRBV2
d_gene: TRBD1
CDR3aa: CAGKARTGDNYGYTF
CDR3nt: TGTGCCGGAAAGGCTAGGACAGGGGATAACTATGGCTACACCTTC

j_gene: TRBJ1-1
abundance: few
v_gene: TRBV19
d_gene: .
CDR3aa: CASNSTGMNTEAFF
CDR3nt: TGTGCCAGTAATTCGACAGGCATGAACACTGAAGCTTTCTTT

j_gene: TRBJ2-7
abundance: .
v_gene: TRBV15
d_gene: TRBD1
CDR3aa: CATSRGRQGYEQYF
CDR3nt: TGTGCCACCAGCAGAGGTAGACAGGGCTACGAGCAGTACTTC

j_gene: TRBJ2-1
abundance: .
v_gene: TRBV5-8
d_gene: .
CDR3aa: CASSLGGEGPNEQFF
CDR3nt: TGTGCCAGCAGCTTGGGTGGCGAGGGGCCGAATGAGCAGTTCTTC

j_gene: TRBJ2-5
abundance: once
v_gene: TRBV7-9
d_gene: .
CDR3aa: CASGQYGETQYF
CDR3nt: TGTGCCAGCGGACAGTACGGGGAGACCCAGTACTTC

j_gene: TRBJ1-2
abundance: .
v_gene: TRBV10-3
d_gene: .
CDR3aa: CAITDSGGSNYGYTF
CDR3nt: TGTGCCATCACCGACTCCGGGGGGTCTAACTATGGCTACACCTTC

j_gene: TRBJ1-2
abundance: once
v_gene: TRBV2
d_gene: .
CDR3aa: CASREGGYGYTF
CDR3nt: TGTGCCAGCAGGGAGGGGGGCTATGGCTACACCTTC

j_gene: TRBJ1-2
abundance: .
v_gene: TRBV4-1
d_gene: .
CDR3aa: CASSQDWEGGYGYTF
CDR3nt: TGCGCCAGCAGCCAAGATTGGGAAGGAGGCTATGGCTACACCTTC

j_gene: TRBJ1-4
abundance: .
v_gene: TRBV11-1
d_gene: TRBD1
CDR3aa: CASSSKGTGNEKLFF
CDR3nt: TGTGCCAGCAGCTCAAAAGGGACAGGGAATGAAAAACTGTTTTTT

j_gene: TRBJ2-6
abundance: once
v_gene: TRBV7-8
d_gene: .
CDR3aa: CASSSGARANVLTF
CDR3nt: TGTGCCAGCAGCTCAGGGGCCCGGGCCAACGTCCTGACTTTC

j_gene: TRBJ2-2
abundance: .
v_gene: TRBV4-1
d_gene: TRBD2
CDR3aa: CASSQFSGGAAGELFF
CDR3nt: TGCGCCAGCAGCCAATTTAGCGGGGGGGCGGCCGGGGAGCTGTTTTTT

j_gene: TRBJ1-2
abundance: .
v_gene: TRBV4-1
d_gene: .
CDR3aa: CASSQDRVRGLLSYTF
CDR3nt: TGCGCCAGCAGCCAAGATAGGGTCAGAGGATTATTGAGCTACACCTTC

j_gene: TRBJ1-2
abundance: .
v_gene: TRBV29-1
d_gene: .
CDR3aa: CSSGQGQGYTF
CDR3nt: TGCAGCTCCGGGCAGGGGCAGGGCTACACCTTC

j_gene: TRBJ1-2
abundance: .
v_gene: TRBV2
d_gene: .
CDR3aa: CASSARQILGGYTF
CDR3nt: TGTGCCAGCAGTGCGAGACAGATCCTCGGGGGCTACACCTTC

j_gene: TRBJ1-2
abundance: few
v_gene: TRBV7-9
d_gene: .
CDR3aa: CASSSQGYGYTF
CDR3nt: TGTGCCAGCAGTTCTCAGGGCTATGGCTACACCTTC

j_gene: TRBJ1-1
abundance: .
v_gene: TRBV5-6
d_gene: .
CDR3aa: CASRWGGGMNTEAFF
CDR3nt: TGTGCCAGTCGATGGGGGGGCGGAATGAACACTGAAGCTTTCTTT

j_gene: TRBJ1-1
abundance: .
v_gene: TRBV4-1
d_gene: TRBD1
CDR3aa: CASNNWGQTNTEAFF
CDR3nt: TGCGCCAGCAACAACTGGGGACAGACGAACACTGAAGCTTTCTTT

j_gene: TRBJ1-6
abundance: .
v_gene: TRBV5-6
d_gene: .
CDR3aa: CASSRSAVLKPLHF
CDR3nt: TGTGCCAGCAGCCGTTCAGCGGTTCTAAAGCCCCTCCACTTT

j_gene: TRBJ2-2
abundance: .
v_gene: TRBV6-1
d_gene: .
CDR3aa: CASSTVGTGELFF
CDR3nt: TGTGCCAGCAGTACAGTAGGGACCGGGGAGCTGTTTTTT

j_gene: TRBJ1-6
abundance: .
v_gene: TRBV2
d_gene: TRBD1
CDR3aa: CASSGDSSGAPLHF
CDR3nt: TGTGCCAGCAGCGGGGACAGTTCAGGGGCACCCCTCCACTTT

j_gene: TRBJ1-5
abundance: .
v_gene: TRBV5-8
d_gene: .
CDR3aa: CASSFDIYQPQHF
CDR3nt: TGTGCCAGCAGCTTTGACATATATCAGCCCCAGCATTTT

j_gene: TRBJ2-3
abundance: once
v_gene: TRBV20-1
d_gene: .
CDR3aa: CSASIDTQYF
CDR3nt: TGCAGCGCCTCCATAGATACGCAGTATTTT

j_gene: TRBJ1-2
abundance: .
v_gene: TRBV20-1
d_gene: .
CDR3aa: CSARQGYGYTF
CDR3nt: TGCAGTGCTAGACAGGGCTATGGCTACACCTTC

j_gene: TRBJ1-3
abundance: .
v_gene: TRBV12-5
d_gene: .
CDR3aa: CASGLSPGNTIYF
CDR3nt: TGTGCTAGTGGTTTGTCTCCCGGAAACACCATATATTTT

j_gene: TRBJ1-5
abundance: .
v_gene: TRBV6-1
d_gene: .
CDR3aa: CASSREISNQPQHF
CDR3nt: TGTGCCAGCAGCAGGGAAATTAGCAATCAGCCCCAGCATTTT

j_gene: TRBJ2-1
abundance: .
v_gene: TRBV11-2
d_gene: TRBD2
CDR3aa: CASSSRGLAVNEQFF
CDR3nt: TGTGCCAGCAGCTCAAGGGGACTAGCGGTCAATGAGCAGTTCTTC

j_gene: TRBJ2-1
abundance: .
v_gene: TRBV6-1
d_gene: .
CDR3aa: CASSEAEQNEQFF
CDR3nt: TGTGCCAGCAGTGAAGCCGAACAGAATGAGCAGTTCTTC

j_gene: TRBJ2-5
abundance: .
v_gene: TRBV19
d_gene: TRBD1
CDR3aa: CASRTGQQETQYF
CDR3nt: TGTGCCAGTAGGACGGGACAGCAAGAGACCCAGTACTTC

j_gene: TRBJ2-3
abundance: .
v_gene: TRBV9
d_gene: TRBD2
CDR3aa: CASSVAGTSGAVDTQYF
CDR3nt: TGTGCCAGCAGCGTAGCTGGGACTAGCGGGGCGGTAGATACGCAGTATTTT

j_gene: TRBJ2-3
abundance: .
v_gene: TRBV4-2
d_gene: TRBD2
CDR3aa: CASSQGPGGGTDTQYF
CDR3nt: TGTGCCAGCAGCCAAGGCCCGGGGGGGGGTACAGATACGCAGTATTTT

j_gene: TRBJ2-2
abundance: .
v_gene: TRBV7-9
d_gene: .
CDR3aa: CASSLAFVPQGSGELFF
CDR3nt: TGTGCCAGCAGCTTAGCGTTTGTTCCACAAGGTAGCGGGGAGCTGTTTTTT

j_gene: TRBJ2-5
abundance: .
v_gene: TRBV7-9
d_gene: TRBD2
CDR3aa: CASSLGPGTSETQYF
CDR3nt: TGTGCCAGCAGCTTGGGGCCCGGGACTAGTGAGACCCAGTACTTC

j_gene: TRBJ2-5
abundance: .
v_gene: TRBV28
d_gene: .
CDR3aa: CASSFLGTQETQYF
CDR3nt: TGTGCCAGCAGTTTCCTTGGCACCCAAGAGACCCAGTACTTC

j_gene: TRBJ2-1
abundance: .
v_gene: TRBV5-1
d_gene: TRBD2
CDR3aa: CASSLAGTSDEQFF
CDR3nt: TGCGCCAGCAGCTTGGCCGGGACTAGCGATGAGCAGTTCTTC

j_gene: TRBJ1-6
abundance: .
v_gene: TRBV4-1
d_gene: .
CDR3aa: CASSQDQSSYNSPLHF
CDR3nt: TGCGCCAGCAGCCAAGACCAGAGCTCCTATAATTCACCCCTCCACTTT

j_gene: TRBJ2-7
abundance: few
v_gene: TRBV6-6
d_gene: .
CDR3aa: CASSYRRAPDYEQYF
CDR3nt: TGTGCCAGCAGTTACAGGCGGGCCCCGGACTACGAGCAGTACTTC

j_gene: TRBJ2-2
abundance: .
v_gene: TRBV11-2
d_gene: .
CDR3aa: CASSLGTGELFF
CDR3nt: TGTGCCAGCAGCCTTGGTACCGGGGAGCTGTTTTTT

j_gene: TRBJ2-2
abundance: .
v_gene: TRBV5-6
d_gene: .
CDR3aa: CASSLFVPPAGELFF
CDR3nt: TGTGCCAGCAGCTTGTTCGTGCCTCCGGCCGGGGAGCTGTTTTTT

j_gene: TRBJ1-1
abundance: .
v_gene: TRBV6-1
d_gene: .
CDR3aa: CATFGGNTEAFF
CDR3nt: TGTGCCACGTTTGGGGGGAACACTGAAGCTTTCTTT

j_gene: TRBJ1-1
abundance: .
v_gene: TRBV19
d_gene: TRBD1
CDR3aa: CASRRQGASTDTEAFF
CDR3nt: TGTGCCAGTAGGCGGCAGGGGGCATCCACGGACACTGAAGCTTTCTTT

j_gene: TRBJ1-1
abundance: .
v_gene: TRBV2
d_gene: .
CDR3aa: CASRPLPPTEAFF
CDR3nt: TGTGCCAGCAGACCCTTGCCACCCACTGAAGCTTTCTTT

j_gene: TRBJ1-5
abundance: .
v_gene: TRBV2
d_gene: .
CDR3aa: CASKGDNNQPQHF
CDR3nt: TGTGCCAGCAAAGGGGACAACAATCAGCCCCAGCATTTT

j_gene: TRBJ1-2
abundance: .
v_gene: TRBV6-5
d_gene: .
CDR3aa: CASGQRANYGYTF
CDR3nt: TGTGCCAGCGGCCAAAGGGCCAACTATGGCTACACCTTC

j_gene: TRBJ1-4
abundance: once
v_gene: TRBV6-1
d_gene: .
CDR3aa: CASSEGQDSRGEKLFF
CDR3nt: TGTGCCAGCAGTGAAGGACAGGATAGTAGAGGTGAAAAACTGTTTTTT

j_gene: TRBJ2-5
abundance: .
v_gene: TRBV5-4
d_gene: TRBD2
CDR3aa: CASSARTSGLQETQYF
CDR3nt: TGTGCCAGCAGCGCACGGACTAGCGGACTCCAAGAGACCCAGTACTTC

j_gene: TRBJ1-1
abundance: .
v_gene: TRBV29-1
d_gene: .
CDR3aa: CSVDPANQGMNTEAFF
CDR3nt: TGCAGCGTTGATCCGGCCAACCAGGGGATGAACACTGAAGCTTTCTTT

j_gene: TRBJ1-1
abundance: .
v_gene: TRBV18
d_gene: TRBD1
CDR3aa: CASSRTGAGAFF
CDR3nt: TGTGCCAGCTCAAGGACAGGGGCGGGGGCTTTCTTT

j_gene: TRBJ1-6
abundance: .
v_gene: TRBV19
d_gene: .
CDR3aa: CASTPAGGGGGNSPLHF
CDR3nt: TGTGCCAGTACTCCCGCCGGGGGCGGCGGCGGTAATTCACCCCTCCACTTT

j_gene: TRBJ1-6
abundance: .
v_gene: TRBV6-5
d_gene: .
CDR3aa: CASSYGVDPPLHF
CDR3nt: TGTGCCAGCAGTTACGGTGTGGACCCGCCCCTCCACTTT

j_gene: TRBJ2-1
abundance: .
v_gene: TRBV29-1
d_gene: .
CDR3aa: CSESQSGYNEQFF
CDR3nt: TGCAGCGAATCCCAGAGCGGATACAATGAGCAGTTCTTC

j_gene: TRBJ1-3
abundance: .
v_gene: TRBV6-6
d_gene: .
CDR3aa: CASSYTGSGNTIYF
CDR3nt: TGTGCCAGCAGTTATACAGGCTCTGGAAACACCATATATTTT